One sample yielded the 18 T cell receptor beta chains listed below, sequenced in a study of blood T cells in healthy people across ages. The authors ran a second PCR of about 7 to 11 cycles using a sample-barcoded 5' primer and a J-beta primer mix. Via MiXCR, TCRdb re-called the 5' RACE reads, giving one row per CDR3 protein. The table lists around 1.5 million distinct CDR3 sequences, around 59% of them singletons, with 5% to 7% in the top ten. Material: blood. The receptors come from a man between 18 and 35 years old in good health.

About this clonotype itself: Mismatch with germline at one junction end may stem from a read error. The CDR3 sequence: CASSKTGLSGASVLTF. The CDR3 DNA reads TGTGCCAGCAGTAAGACAGGACTCTCTGGGGCCAGCGTCCTGACTTTC. The chain couples TRBV25-1 to TRBJ2-6; perhaps TRBD1 as D (6 bases). Germline-derived CDR1 and CDR2 are MGHDK and SYGVNS. The CDR3 contains 16 residues.

This clonotype has just a few counts. The DNA of the CDR3 is TGTGCCAGCAGCTTAATAGTCCGGGGCACAGATACGCAGTATTTT. Translation: CASSLIVRGTDTQYF. The chain has TRBV7-2 and TRBJ2-3; no reliable D call. There are 15 residues in the CDR3. Germline V gene sequence: CDR1 SGHTA, CDR2 FQGNSA. The V end was cut by 2 bases, the J end by 1 base, with 10 bases between.

The rearrangement uses TRBV9 and TRBJ2-7; D is unclear. The germline V and J ends were trimmed by 1 base and 5 bases, with 7 bases remaining between them. CDR3 size: 12 residues. Per the germline V gene, CDR1 is SGDLS and CDR2 is YYNGEE. The CDR3 loop is CASSVNEDEQYF. CDR3 nucleotides: TGTGCCAGCAGCGTAAACGAGGACGAGCAGTACTTC. The full variable domain, in which reference TRBV9 and TRBJ2-7 provide the parts outside the CDR3, is DSGVTQTPKHLITATGQRVTLRCSPRSGDLSVYWYQQSLDQGLQFLIQYYNGEERAKGNILERFSAQQFPDLHSELNLSSLELGDSALYFCASSVNEDEQYFGPGTRLTVT.

The chain is built from TRBV7-2 and TRBJ2-1; maybe TRBD2 (5 bases). The J call is doubtful: the DNA matches TRBJ2-7 better. There are 16 residues in the CDR3. Per the germline V gene, CDR1 is SGHTA and CDR2 is FQGNSA. CDR3 sequence (DNA): TGTGCCAGCAGCTTAGCGCTGGGGAGCTCCTACAATGAGCAGTACTTC. Encoded protein: CASSLALGSSYNEQYF.

The V gene is TRBV3-1, the J gene TRBJ2-5; 7 positions match TRBD2. J was trimmed by 3 bases and V by 6 bases; bases with no gene match: 7. Germline V gives CDR1 LGHDT, CDR2 YNNKEL (reference sequence). The CDR3 is made up of 14 amino acids. CDR3 sequence reads: CASSVGTTKETQYF. The CDR3 bases are TGTGCCAGCAGTGTCGGGACTACAAAAGAGACCCAGTACTTC.

This chain links TRBV7-3 with TRBJ2-2; the match to TRBD2 covers 8 bases. Looked up from germline, CDR1 is SGHTA and CDR2 is FQGTGA. V was pared by 0 bases and J by 4 bases, with 4 bases of the junction left unmatched. This CDR3 is 16 amino acids long. The DNA for the CDR3 is TGTGCCAGCAGCTTAACGGGACTAGGAACCACCGGGGAGCTGTTTTTT. Translating gives CASSLTGLGTTGELFF.

This rearrangement joins TRBV7-9 to TRBJ2-3, with TRBD2 as a possible D gene (5 bases). This CDR3 has 12 residues. Germline-derived CDR1 and CDR2 are SEHNR and FQNEAQ (reference sequence). V was pared by 1 base and J by 11 bases, with 10 bases between. The CDR3 DNA is TGTGCCAGCAGCTTAGAAATGGGGAGGCAGTATTTT. Amino acids: CASSLEMGRQYF.

The chain combines TRBV3-1 with TRBJ2-1; 9 bases agree with TRBD2. Per the germline V gene, CDR1 is LGHDT and CDR2 is YNNKEL (reference sequence). V shed 3 bases, J shed 5 bases, and the junction held 11 bases outside the gene matches. The CDR3 is made up of 17 amino acids. The CDR3 reads CASSHILAGPPNNEQFF. The DNA for the CDR3 is TGTGCCAGCAGCCATATCCTAGCGGGACCACCCAACAATGAGCAGTTCTTC.

The genes are TRBV7-2 and TRBJ2-1; D not certain. Germline lookup yields CDR1 SGHTA and CDR2 FQGNSA. The V gene lost 4 bases and the J gene lost 8 bases, with 6 bases spanning the gap. The length of the CDR3 is 11 residues. CDR3 coding DNA: TGTGCCAGCAGCTGGGTGGATGAGCAGTTCTTC. Protein product: CASSWVDEQFF.

The chain uses TRBV29-1 and TRBJ1-2; D is ambiguous. V lost 6 bases, J lost 2 bases, and 16 bases lay in between. Germline V gives CDR1 SQVTM, CDR2 ANQGSEA. CDR3 size: 14 residues. CDR3 sequence reads: CSVLSPQENYGYTF. Here the CDR3 DNA reads TGCAGCGTGCTGTCCCCACAAGAGAACTATGGCTACACCTTC. The entire variable domain, with the rest obtained from reference TRBV29-1 and TRBJ1-2, is as follows: SAVISQKPSRDICQRGTSLTIQCQVDSQVTMMFWYRQQPGQSLTLIATANQGSEATYESGFVIDKFPISRPNLTFSTLTVSNMSPEDSSIYLCSVLSPQENYGYTFGSGTRLTVV.

The chain joins TRBV6-1 to TRBJ1-4, with 10 bases aligning to TRBD1. Germline V gives CDR1 MNHNS, CDR2 SASEGT. V dropped 6 bases and J dropped 4; count of bases not matched to a gene: 14. This CDR3 region has 18 residues. The CDR3 DNA sequence: TGTGCCAGCAGCTCTTCGACAGGGGGCTCGACGATTAATGAAAAACTGTTTTTT. Protein product: CASSSSTGGSTINEKLFF.

V gene TRBV20-1 combines with J gene TRBJ2-3, with D maybe TRBD2 (5 bases). The V gene lost 0 bases and the J gene lost 2 bases, with 21 bases spanning the gap. The germline V gene has CDR1 DFQATT and CDR2 SNEGSKA (reference sequence). This CDR3 contains 18 residues. This chain's CDR3 is CSARDLIPGENPTDTQYF. CDR3 in DNA: TGCAGTGCTAGAGATTTGATCCCCGGGGAGAACCCCACAGATACGCAGTATTTT.

The genes are TRBV11-2 and TRBJ2-5, with 8 bases lining up with TRBD1. J gave up 9 bases and V 1 base, and 1 base lay outside the gene matches. The CDR3 is 12 amino acids. CDR1 and CDR2 from the germline V gene are SGHAT and FQNNGV. The CDR3 protein is CASSLATGAQYF. The CDR3 DNA is TGTGCCAGCAGCTTAGCGACAGGGGCCCAGTACTTC.

This chain links TRBV5-1 with TRBJ2-5, with a possible D match to TRBD2 (6 bases). Germline CDR1 is SGHRS and CDR2 is YFSETQ. Deletions cut 5 bases from V and 2 bases from J, with 13 bases between. The CDR3 sequence is 14 residues long. CDR3 sequence (DNA): TGCGCCAGCAGTTCGGGAGCGGCTCAAGAGACCCAGTACTTC. It encodes CASSSGAAQETQYF.

The V and J genes are TRBV2 and TRBJ2-3, with 15 positions matching TRBD2. This CDR3 is 15 amino acids long. The trim removed 8 bases at V and 3 bases at J, leaving 3 bases unmatched. Germline V gene lookup returns CDR1 SNHLY and CDR2 FYNNEI. The CDR3 protein is CASGGTSGRTDTQYF. The CDR3 bases are TGTGCCAGCGGGGGGACTAGCGGGAGGACAGATACGCAGTATTTT.

The chain links TRBV29-1 to TRBJ1-5, with a weak D call TRBD1 (6 bases). Trimming pared 4 bases from V and 3 bases from J, leaving 10 bases between. Germline assignment: CDR1 SQVTM and CDR2 ANQGSEA. The CDR3 totals 13 residues. CDR3 sequence reads: CSVADSVNQPQHF. The CDR3 DNA is TGCAGCGTTGCGGACAGCGTCAATCAGCCCCAGCATTTT.

The chain uses TRBV15 and TRBJ2-1; no clear D gene. V was trimmed by 3 bases and J by 7 bases, leaving 7 bases between them. CDR1 and CDR2 (germline): LNHNV, YYDKDF (reference sequence). The CDR3 has 12 residues. The CDR3 DNA follows: TGTGCCACCAGCAGTACTCAGAATGAGCAGTTCTTC. Encoded protein: CATSSTQNEQFF.

CDR3 residues: CASSVGSTSGTYEQYF. The CDR3 DNA follows: TGCGCCAGCAGCGTAGGCTCGACTAGCGGCACCTACGAGCAGTACTTC. This chain links TRBV5-1 with TRBJ2-4; TRBD2 matches at 9 bases. TRBJ2-7 explains the end of the DNA better; the J call may be wrong. Germline V gene lookup returns CDR1 SGHRS and CDR2 YFSETQ. This CDR3 is built from 16 residues.